The clone carrying this T cell receptor (beta chain) is labeled as medium-sized (0.01 to 0.1%). What it recognizes is unknown. The same CDR3 arises from other DNA sequences in this sample as well. Investigators treated the graft tissue so that it released intraepithelial and lamina propria lymphocytes. The data derive from a study of graft-versus-host responses after intestinal transplantation. Study results and caveats: GvH clones detected in recipient marrow included some appearing first in ileum or blood.

The table came from immunoSEQ multiplex PCR; TCRdb's copy has only in-frame clones and leaves some out. The sample lists about 5,700 clones; less than 70% were seen once. The CDR3 runs to 14 residues. The V gene's germline CDR1 is SGDLS and CDR2 YYNGEE. V was clipped by 0 bases and J by 2 bases; unmatched bases: 0. The source is a human patient who received an intestinal transplant, so some T cells may come from the graft donor. J is TRBJ2-7 and V is TRBV9; 9 bases are a match to TRBD1. The input for sequencing was ileum tissue, taken roughly 300 days after intestinal transplant. The CDR3, as DNA: TGTGCCAGCAGCGTAGGACAGGGGGCCTACGAGCAGTACTTC. Protein: CASSVGQGAYEQYF.